The T cell receptor (beta chain) under discussion was sequenced for a study of technical replicates of blood from a few donors. The method was immunoSEQ multiplex PCR; TCRdb's version includes in-frame clones alone and lacks a portion of them. The sample contains 80,000 or so clones, roughly 98% of which appear only once. The germline gives CDR1 SGDLS, CDR2 YYNGEE. V lost 3 bases and J 10 bases, leaving 17 bases between the germline ends. The CDR3 extends over 14 amino acids. Specimen: T cells isolated from PBMCs. The chain couples TRBV9 to TRBJ2-1; D possibly corresponds to TRBD2 (6 bases). The source is a human donor in good health. This chain's CDR3 is CASSGTNPNREQFF. In nucleotides, the CDR3 is TGTGCCAGCAGCGGGACTAACCCGAATCGCGAGCAGTTCTTC.